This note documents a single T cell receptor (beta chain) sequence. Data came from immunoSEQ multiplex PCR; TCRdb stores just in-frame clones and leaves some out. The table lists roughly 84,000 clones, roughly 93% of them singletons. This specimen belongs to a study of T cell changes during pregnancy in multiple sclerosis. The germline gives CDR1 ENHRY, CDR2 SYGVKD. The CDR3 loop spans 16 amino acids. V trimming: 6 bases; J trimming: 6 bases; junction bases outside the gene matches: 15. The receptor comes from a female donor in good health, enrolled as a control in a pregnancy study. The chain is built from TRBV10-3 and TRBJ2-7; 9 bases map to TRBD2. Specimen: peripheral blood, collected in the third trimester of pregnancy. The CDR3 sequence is CAIRAPDSGSSGEQYF. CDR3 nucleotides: TGTGCCATCAGGGCCCCCGATAGCGGGAGTTCCGGCGAGCAGTACTTC.